This T cell receptor beta chain was sequenced in a study of blood T cells in healthy people across ages. Study-level findings and limits: Among T cells, TCR beta diversity per million cells dropped roughly linearly as age rose. Naive CD4+ cell counts and diversity both ran higher in long-lived than in aged donors.

Next came a second PCR, run for roughly 6 to 11 cycles, which used a sample-barcoded 5' primer along with a J-beta primer mix. The study obtained at least 2.5 million CDR3-containing paired-end reads from every sample. TCRdb re-derived calls from the 5' RACE reads in MiXCR, one entry per CDR3 protein. This table holds roughly 860,000 distinct CDR3 sequences, 55% to 65% found once. Samples each had at least 6 micrograms of total RNA extracted. This CDR3 spans 13 amino acids. V lost 5 bases to trimming and J lost 10 bases; unmatched junction nucleotides: 7. Germline V gene data show CDR1 as SGHTA and CDR2 as FQGNSA. The sample holds a few counts of this clonotype. The antigen is undetermined.

The V gene is TRBV7-2, the J gene TRBJ2-1, with TRBD1 identical over 8 bases. Material: blood. The receptor comes from a man aged 25-45 years in good health. CDR3 loop: CASSVGTGREQFF. The CDR3, as DNA: TGTGCCAGCAGCGTCGGGACAGGCAGGGAGCAGTTCTTC.